These T cell receptor beta chains were read from a single sample in a study of cytomegalovirus exposure and HLA in healthy donors. TCRdb's copy holds only in-frame clones and misses some; the assay was immunoSEQ multiplex PCR. Here the sample spans under 150,000 clones, about 78% being singletons. The sample comprised PBMCs. The origin of the receptors is a human donor in good health. Each CDR3 is given without its conserved first and last residue. The D gene is left open where the match is weak.

TRBV30	TRBJ2-7	TRBD2	AWTSGGAREQY
TRBV10-3	TRBJ2-5	.	ATAEFQETQY
TRBV6-5	TRBJ1-6	.	ASRSVENSPLH
TRBV28	TRBJ1-2	.	ASSFGGLGLYGYT
TRBV28	TRBJ1-5	TRBD1	ASSLPGTGNMPQH
TRBV18	TRBJ2-1	TRBD2	ASSLISGDNEQF
TRBV30	TRBJ2-7	.	AWTNSYEQY
TRBV19	TRBJ2-7	TRBD1	ASSIVAGGYYEQY
TRBV7-8	TRBJ2-5	TRBD2	ASSLMVAGVNPAAQY
TRBV10-3	TRBJ1-2	.	AISDHGGRGYT
TRBV5-4	TRBJ2-5	TRBD1	ASSLGQLKQETQY
TRBV19	TRBJ1-5	TRBD1	ASSTPGTGAGNQPQH
TRBV28	TRBJ1-4	.	ASSTTGRDEKLF
TRBV7-9	TRBJ2-7	.	SSSPTGWSPYEQY
TRBV15	TRBJ1-3	.	ATSRGTGLGGNTIY
TRBV6-6	TRBJ1-2	.	ASRTQDSYYGYT